This TCR beta chain was sequenced during a study of cytomegalovirus exposure and HLA in healthy donors (dated by TCRdb to the late 2010s). At the level of the whole study: An earlier analysis of approximately 640 of the donors reported roughly 300 Gb of sequence data and approximately 110 million unique TCR beta sequences from 150 million to 200 million T cells. Roughly 300 gigabases of sequencing data and approximately 85 million unique TCR sequences were included in an early release covering about 600 HLA-typed donors. Of the 398 genotyped donors, about 80% fell in the genetic ancestry cluster associated with self-reported Caucasian donors. The study was designed to test whether signatures of past pathogen exposure could be identified by cataloging public T cell receptors. The T cell repertoires of roughly 660 subjects were profiled by immunosequencing and related to cytomegalovirus serostatus. Besides the first cohort of 550 to 750 subjects, a separate validation cohort made up of some 110 different subjects was used. To predict cytomegalovirus infection status, the study brought together high-throughput TCR immunosequencing, statistical association of individual TCRs with disease status, and machine learning. A later analysis re-examined previously published TCR beta repertoires from about 670 donors and added high-resolution HLA genotyping to investigate patterns of TCR occurrence. Rather than drawing on any new phenotypic data, the later analysis identified candidate immune exposures from TCR beta sequences and the way those sequences occurred across donors. An earlier analysis of 500 to 650 of the donors applied high-throughput TCR beta sequencing to assess whether each TCR beta V gene segment acted as functional or pseudogenic. Donor age, sex, ethnicity and CMV serostatus were collected together with the repertoire data. Genome-wide SNP genotypes for about 65% of the roughly 700 donors were used in a later genetic analysis, which treated that subset as a discovery cohort. All discovery cohort repertoires had been generated on a single sequencing platform. HLA typing covered class I and class II loci at four-digit resolution. Typing coverage varied by locus: about 629-640 donors for A, B, C, DRB1 and DQB1; more than 500 for DQA1; more than 600 for DPA1; some 470 for DPB1. Roughly five DR-DQ haplotypes were handled as single units for association and clustering, since linkage in the cohort was strong. Among almost 400 genotyped donors of the cohort, an average of approximately 240,000 unique TCR beta nucleotide sequences were sequenced per donor, approximately 20% of them non-productive. What the work shows at the level of the full study, not this receptor alone: A group of highly shared sequence variants was considered likely to be a technical artifact of the sequencing pipeline. Assigning TCR associations to individual alleles was difficult when HLA alleles, especially DR and DQ, strongly co-occurred. Several of the top co-occurrence clusters appeared to be linked to parvovirus B19, influenza, CMV and Epstein-Barr virus, according to a later analysis. In a later analysis, the rate of TCR association differed among HLA loci, with DRB1 alleles having the most associated TCRs and HLA-C alleles having the fewest. A few of the identified cytomegalovirus-associated TCR beta chains were confirmed in vitro to be specific for cytomegalovirus antigens. In the study, about 150 TCR beta chains were listed as associated with cytomegalovirus. Most CMV-associated TCR beta chains appeared to be HLA-restricted in a later analysis, and the HLA associations seemed to be driven largely by CMV exposure. Linkage disequilibrium might explain the correlated functional status among segregating V segments, but an unknown experimental factor could not be excluded. Sequencing depth was assumed to be roughly uniform across donors in the presence/absence analyses, though that assumption may not hold. Most TCR sequences were seen in very few donors, while some public TCRs were found in many individuals. Compared with the approximately 600-donor mean, donors in an Asian-associated ancestry cluster had fewer N-insertions in productive TCRs, according to a later genetic analysis. CMV serostatus was the only immune exposure information available for the cohort. According to the authors, the approach could potentially be generalized to other disease states and immunological phenotypes. Some IMGT-functional V segments, including TRBV6-2 and TRBV6-3, could not be distinguished by the 87-base-pair reads and were therefore excluded. V-gene and J-gene trimming of TCR beta chains was associated with a missense DCLRE1C variant in a later genetic analysis, and the association was replicated in an independent cohort. In a later analysis, around 17,000 TCR beta sequences were associated with specific HLA alleles at a false discovery rate of 0.05. A later analysis found that HLA-associated TCR beta chains were more clonally expanded and had lower generation probabilities than equally common non-associated chains. Because counts were too low, seventeen rarely observed V segments, including chromosome 9 orphons, were left out of the earlier analysis of about 500 of the donors. Cytomegalovirus status was reported to be diagnosed by the classifier with high specificity and sensitivity in both the original and validation cohorts. HLA typing was unavailable for some donors at each locus, so association tests used only the typed subset. In this cohort, only TCR beta chains were sequenced, and detectable features were limited by the absence of alpha or paired-chain data. A further reported finding was that TCR beta sequences accurately predicted the HLA-A and HLA-B alleles for most subjects in the first cohort. In an earlier analysis of a few hundred of the donors, most TCR beta V segments were observed in productive rearrangements about 87% or about 30% of the time, broadly matching IMGT annotations.

To prepare the library, the immunoSEQ multiplex PCR assay was applied. For the multiplex PCR, a mixture combining 60 forward primers for TCR Vbeta segments and 13 reverse primers for TCR Jbeta segments was used. The CDR3 region of rearranged TCR beta genes was amplified from genomic DNA by a multiplex PCR assay. On the Illumina HiSeq System, the amplified TCR beta libraries were sequenced as 87-base-pair reads. Regarding the original processing steps: Across the 700 or so repertoires, a later analysis counted 75 million to 90 million unique TCR beta chains, roughly 11 million of which were shared by at least two donors. Raw reads were error-corrected and collapsed into unique sequences with a nearest-neighbor algorithm that merged closely related sequences to remove PCR and sequencing errors. V, D and J gene segments were assigned by aligning CDR3 sequences to IMGT reference sequences. For a sequence to be retained, a match of at least six nucleotides to both a V gene segment and a J gene segment was required. Rearrangements were called productive when the CDR3 lacked stop codons and stayed in frame with V and J; all others were non-productive. CDR3 was defined by IMGT convention, running from the second conserved V-encoded cysteine to the conserved J-encoded phenylalanine. In an earlier analysis of just under 600 of the donors, sequences lacking an unambiguous match to a single V gene segment were excluded. An earlier analysis of 587 of the donors classified V segments as functional when productive rearrangements were above 56.7% and as segregating when the standard deviation between donors was above 5%. A statistical classification framework was developed to diagnose cytomegalovirus status using the catalog of TCR beta chain sequences. In a later analysis, TCR nucleotide sequences were compared against IMGT/GENE-DB human TR gene sequences so that V and J genes could be assigned. A later analysis assigned CDR3 sequences and most-parsimonious VDJ recombination scenarios with the TCRdist pipeline. In a later analysis, each TCR beta chain was defined by its CDR3 amino acid sequence together with its V-gene family, and reads lacking a unique V-gene family were excluded. A later analysis removed several hundred highly shared, low-generation-probability nucleotide sequences to deal with suspected cross-contamination and a sequencing artifact. For each public chain, a later analysis derived a clonal expansion index from normalized ranks of inferred template counts within each repertoire. In a later analysis, generation probabilities were computed with a VDJ recombination model fitted to out-of-frame rearrangements, and the resulting probabilities were checked against IGoR. In a later analysis, TCR-TCR, TCR-HLA and TCR-CMV co-occurrence was scored with hypergeometric tests, and a repertoire-size bias correction was applied to TCR pairs. False discovery rates were estimated in a later analysis by permuting HLA or CMV assignments 20 times. In a later analysis, co-occurring TCRs were grouped with DBSCAN, and TCRdist sequence similarity was added when clustering was performed within HLA-allele-positive subsets. Repertoires with fewer than 30,000 or more than 120,000 public chains, plus five repertoires with anomalous nucleotide sharing, were excluded from co-occurrence clustering. The table comes from immuneACCESS by way of TCRdb, which keeps in-frame sequences with V and J called. Part of the clones is missing from these tables; in studies checked, under half for an unresolved V gene and the rest for unknown reasons. That table gives V, J and clone size, and the DNA gave D and trimming. The sample yields over 150,000 clones; 75% to 90% were counted once. The top ten clones comprise more than 0.9% of the sample.

In its sample, this clone was seen a few times. The antigen it recognizes is unknown. No qualities accompany the bases; no much larger clone lies one base away. The CDR1 and CDR2 encoded by the germline V gene (reference sequence) are SEHNR and FQNEAQ. V and J are truncated by 1 base and 8 bases respectively, leaving an intervening sequence of 11 bases. The CDR3 has 13 amino acids, counting the end cysteine and phenylalanine. Left in the record is the CDR3 DNA by itself, 39 bases read in frame from the first base. The cohort comprised approximately 700 healthy bone marrow donors. At the time of sampling, every cohort member was nominally healthy, though immune exposures that went unrecorded were likely present. The donor tested CMV seropositive and was one of the 289 seropositive cohort members. Every donor gave a peripheral blood sample, and the peripheral blood mononuclear cells from that sample were used for TCR beta sequencing. The Qiagen DNeasy Blood Extraction Kit was used to extract genomic DNA from the blood cell samples.

This receptor was identified in a girl aged 2-10 years in good health and CMV-seropositive. The sample was PBMCs. Recombination connected TRBV7-9 to TRBJ1-2; the D gene cannot be named for sure. CDR3 reads: CASSLGFRGGYTF. The nucleotide sequence reads TGTGCCAGCAGCTTAGGTTTCAGAGGCGGCTACACCTTC.